The 6 T cell receptor beta chains listed next were all sequenced from one sample in a study of early T cells in non-severe SARS-CoV-2 infection. One entry per CDR3 protein results from TCRdb running MiXCR on the 5' RACE reads. In the table there are 50,000 to 75,000 distinct CDR3 sequences, about 6% of which are singletons. The specimen was whole blood, collected at baseline. These receptors were collected from an adult who was a healthcare worker with PCR-confirmed SARS-CoV-2 infection or an uninfected control (not recorded which).

The chain uses TRBV5-4 and TRBJ2-7; no definite D call. The CDR3 has 15 residues. Germline CDR1 is SGHNT and CDR2 is YYREEE (reference sequence). Trimming stripped 0 bases from V and 6 bases from J, with 16 bases between. The CDR3 DNA is TGTGCCAGCAGCTTGGTTGGCGCCCCGGTGGGCGAGCAGTACTTC. Amino acids: CASSLVGAPVGEQYF.

There are many counts of this clonotype. The chain carries TRBV25-1 and TRBJ2-6; D not certain. CDR3 length: 16 residues. Germline assignment: CDR1 MGHDK and CDR2 SYGVNS. V lost 3 bases to trimming and J lost 0 bases, with 9 bases between them. CDR3 protein: CASSDSRLSGANVLTF. CDR3 in DNA: TGTGCCAGCAGTGATTCCCGCCTCTCTGGGGCCAACGTCCTGACTTTC.

Notes on this clonotype: Given a much more abundant clone one base away, this may be a read error. This chain connects TRBV24-1 to TRBJ2-2, with D possibly called TRBD1 or TRBD2 (5 bases each). The germline CDR1 and CDR2 sequences are KGHDR and SFDVKD. The CDR3 contains 14 residues. The CDR3 sequence is CTTSMQGRAGELFF. As DNA, the CDR3 is TGTACCACCAGTATGCAGGGACGGGCCGGGGAGCTGTTTTTT.

This clonotype was observed a handful of times. V gene TRBV4-1 combines with J gene TRBJ2-1, with D possibly being TRBD2 (6 bases). Germline-derived CDR1 and CDR2 are MGHRA and YSYEKL. V gave up 2 bases and J gave up 1 base, with 18 bases separating them. CDR3 length: 18 amino acids. The CDR3 sequence: CASSQSGLSRVSYNEQFF. CDR3 nucleotide sequence: TGCGCCAGCAGCCAATCGGGACTCTCGAGGGTATCCTACAATGAGCAGTTCTTC.

This clonotype has ten or more counts. V gene TRBV5-4 combines with J gene TRBJ2-7; 7 nucleotides line up with TRBD2. V was clipped by 4 bases and J by 7 bases; unmatched bases: 11. The CDR3 spans 14 residues. Germline V gene sequence: CDR1 SGHNT, CDR2 YYREEE (reference sequence). CDR3 region: CASSLTRDYGEQYF. The CDR3 nucleotides read TGTGCCAGCAGCCTTACCCGGGACTATGGGGAGCAGTACTTC.

In its sample, this clonotype was seen many times. Relative to the germline gene, one junction end is altered; a read error may explain this. The chain employs TRBV11-2 and TRBJ2-1; D ambiguous. The V gene's germline CDR1 is SGHAT and CDR2 FQNNGV. The CDR3 length is 8 residues. CDR3 sequence (DNA): TGTGCCAGCAGCTTATCGGTCTTC. It specifies CASSLSVF.